The subject of this entry is one T cell receptor beta chain. The antigen is undetermined. This CDR3 comprises 16 residues. V shed 3 bases and J shed 8 bases, with 20 bases lying between them. CDR1 is SGHKS and CDR2 is YYEKEE in the germline V gene (reference sequence). These data are taken from a study of T-cell reconstitution after alpha-beta-depleted transplantation in children. Study-level points and caveats: Surviving recipient cells, namely T cells and thymic progenitors, were the source of high day-60 TCRbeta diversity in some patients.

It was with unique molecular identifiers that the TCRbeta library was prepared. TCRdb processed the PCR reads anew with MiXCR; each CDR3 protein has one entry. The profile shows several thousand distinct CDR3 sequences, about 25% of them singletons. Here the sequenced sample was PBMCs, mostly from graft donor cells, taken 60 days after TCRalphabeta/CD19-depleted stem cell transplant. This TCR was recovered from a boy in the first two years of life who had a stem cell transplant for SCID, so the T cells may come from the graft donor. The chain uses TRBV5-5 and TRBJ1-4, with D hard to call. The CDR3: CASSWAGRIQREKLFF. The CDR3 region has the DNA TGTGCCAGCAGCTGGGCTGGGAGAATACAAAGGGAAAAACTGTTTTTT.